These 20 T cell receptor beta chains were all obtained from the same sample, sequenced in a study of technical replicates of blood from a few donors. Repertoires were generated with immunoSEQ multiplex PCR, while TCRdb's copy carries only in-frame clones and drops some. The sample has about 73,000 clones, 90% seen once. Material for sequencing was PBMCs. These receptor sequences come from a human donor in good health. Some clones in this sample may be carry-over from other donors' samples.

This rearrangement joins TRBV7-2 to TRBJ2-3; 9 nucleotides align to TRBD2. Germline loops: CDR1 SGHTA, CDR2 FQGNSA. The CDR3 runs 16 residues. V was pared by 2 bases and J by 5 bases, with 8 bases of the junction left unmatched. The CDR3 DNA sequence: TGTGCCAGCAGCTTACTAGCGGGGAAGAGGGGAGATACGCAGTATTTT. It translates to CASSLLAGKRGDTQYF. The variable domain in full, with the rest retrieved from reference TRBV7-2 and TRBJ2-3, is GAGVSQSPSNKVTEKGKDVELRCDPISGHTALYWYRQSLGQGLEFLIYFQGNSAPDKSGLPSDRFSAERTGGSVSTLTIQRTQQEDSAVYLCASSLLAGKRGDTQYFGPGTRLTVL.

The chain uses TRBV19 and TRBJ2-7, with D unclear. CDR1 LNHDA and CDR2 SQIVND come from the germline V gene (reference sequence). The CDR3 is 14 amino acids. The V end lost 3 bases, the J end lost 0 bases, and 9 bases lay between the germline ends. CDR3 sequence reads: CASSISLSSYEQYF. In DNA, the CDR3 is TGTGCCAGTAGTATTAGCCTTAGCTCCTACGAGCAGTACTTC.

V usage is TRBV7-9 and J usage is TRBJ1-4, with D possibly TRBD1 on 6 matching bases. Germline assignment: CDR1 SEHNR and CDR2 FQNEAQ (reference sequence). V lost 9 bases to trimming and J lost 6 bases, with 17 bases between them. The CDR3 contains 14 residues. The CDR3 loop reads CASSEQGWDEKLFF. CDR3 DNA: TGTGCCAGTTCCGAACAGGGATGGGATGAAAAACTGTTTTTT.

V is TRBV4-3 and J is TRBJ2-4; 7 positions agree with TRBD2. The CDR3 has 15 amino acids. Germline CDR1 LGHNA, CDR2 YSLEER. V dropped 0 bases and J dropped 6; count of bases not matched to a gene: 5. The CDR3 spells CASSQEYGGGNIQYF. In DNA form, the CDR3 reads TGCGCCAGCAGCCAAGAATACGGCGGGGGAAACATTCAGTACTTC.

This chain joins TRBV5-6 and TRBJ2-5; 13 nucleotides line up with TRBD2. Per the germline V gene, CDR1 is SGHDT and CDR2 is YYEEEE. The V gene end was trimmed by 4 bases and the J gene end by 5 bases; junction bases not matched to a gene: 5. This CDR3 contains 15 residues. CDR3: CASSKTSGGSETQYF. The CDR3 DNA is TGTGCCAGCAGCAAGACTAGCGGGGGGTCGGAGACCCAGTACTTC.

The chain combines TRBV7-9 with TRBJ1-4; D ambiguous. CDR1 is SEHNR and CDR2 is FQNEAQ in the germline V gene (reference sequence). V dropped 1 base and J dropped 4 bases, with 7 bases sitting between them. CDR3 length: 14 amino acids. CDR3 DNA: TGTGCCAGCAGCTTAGTTGCAGTTAATGAAAAACTGTTTTTT. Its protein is CASSLVAVNEKLFF.

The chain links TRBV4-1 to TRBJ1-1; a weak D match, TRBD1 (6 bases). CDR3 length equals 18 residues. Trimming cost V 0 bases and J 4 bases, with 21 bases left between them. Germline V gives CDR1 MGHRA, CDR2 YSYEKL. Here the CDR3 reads CASSQEVQGGIGGTEAFF. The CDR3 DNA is TGCGCCAGCAGCCAAGAAGTACAGGGTGGGATTGGGGGCACTGAAGCTTTCTTT.

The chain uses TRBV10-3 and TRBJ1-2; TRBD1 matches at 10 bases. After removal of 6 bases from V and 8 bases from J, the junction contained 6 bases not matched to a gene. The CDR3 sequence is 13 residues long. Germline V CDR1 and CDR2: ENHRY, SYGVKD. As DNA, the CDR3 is TGTGCCATCAGACCAGACAGGGGGCGAGGCTACACCTTC. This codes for CAIRPDRGRGYTF.

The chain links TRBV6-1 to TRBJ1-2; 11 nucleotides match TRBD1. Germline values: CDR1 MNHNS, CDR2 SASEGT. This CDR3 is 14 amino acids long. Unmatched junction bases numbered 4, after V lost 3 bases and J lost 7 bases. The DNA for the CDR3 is TGTGCCAGCAGTGAGGACAGGGGGCAAGGTGGCTACACCTTC. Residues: CASSEDRGQGGYTF.

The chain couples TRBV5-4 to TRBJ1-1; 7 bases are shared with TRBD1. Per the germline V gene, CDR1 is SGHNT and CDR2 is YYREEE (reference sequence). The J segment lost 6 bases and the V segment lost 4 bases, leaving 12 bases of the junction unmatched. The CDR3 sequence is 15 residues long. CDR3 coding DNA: TGTGCCAGCAGCACCGGGTTGGCCCAGGGGGCTGAAGCTTTCTTT. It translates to CASSTGLAQGAEAFF.

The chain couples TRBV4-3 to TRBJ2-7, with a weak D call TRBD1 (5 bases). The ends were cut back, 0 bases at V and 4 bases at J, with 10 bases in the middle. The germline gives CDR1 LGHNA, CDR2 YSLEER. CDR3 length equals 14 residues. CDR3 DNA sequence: TGCGCCAGCAGCCAAGACAGGGAACTATACGAGCAGTACTTC. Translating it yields CASSQDRELYEQYF.

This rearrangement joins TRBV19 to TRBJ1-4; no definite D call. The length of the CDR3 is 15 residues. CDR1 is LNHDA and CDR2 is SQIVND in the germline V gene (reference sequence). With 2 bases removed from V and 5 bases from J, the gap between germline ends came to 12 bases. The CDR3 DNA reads TGTGCCAGTAGTATATATTCGGGGAAAAATGAAAAACTGTTTTTT. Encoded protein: CASSIYSGKNEKLFF.

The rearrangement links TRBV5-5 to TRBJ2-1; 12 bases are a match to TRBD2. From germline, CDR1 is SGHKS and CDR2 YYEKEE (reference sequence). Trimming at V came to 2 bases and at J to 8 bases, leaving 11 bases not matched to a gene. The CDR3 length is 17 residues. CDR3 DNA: TGTGCCAGCAGCTTAGTCTCTAGCGGGAGGGCTGGGCATGAGCAGTTCTTC. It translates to CASSLVSSGRAGHEQFF.

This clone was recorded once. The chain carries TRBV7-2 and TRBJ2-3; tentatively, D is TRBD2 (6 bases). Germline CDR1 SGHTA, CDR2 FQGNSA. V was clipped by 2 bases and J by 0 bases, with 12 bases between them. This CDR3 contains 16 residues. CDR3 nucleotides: TGTGCCAGCAGCTTATACGTAGCGGCTAGCACAGATACGCAGTATTTT. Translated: CASSLYVAASTDTQYF.

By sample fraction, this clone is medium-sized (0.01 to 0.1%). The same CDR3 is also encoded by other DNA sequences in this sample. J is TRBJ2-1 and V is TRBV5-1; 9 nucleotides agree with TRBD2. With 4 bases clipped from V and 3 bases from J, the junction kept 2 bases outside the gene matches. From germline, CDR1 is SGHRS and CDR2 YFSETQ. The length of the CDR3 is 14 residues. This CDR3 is CASSGSGGYNEQFF. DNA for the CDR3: TGCGCCAGCAGCGGTAGCGGGGGCTACAATGAGCAGTTCTTC.

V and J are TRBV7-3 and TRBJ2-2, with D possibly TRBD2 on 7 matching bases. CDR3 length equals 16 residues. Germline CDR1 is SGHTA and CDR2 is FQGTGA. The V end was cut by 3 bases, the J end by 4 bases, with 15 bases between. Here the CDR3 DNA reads TGTGCCAGCAGCTTTGGGCGGGGGCAGGGCACCGGGGAGCTGTTTTTT. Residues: CASSFGRGQGTGELFF.

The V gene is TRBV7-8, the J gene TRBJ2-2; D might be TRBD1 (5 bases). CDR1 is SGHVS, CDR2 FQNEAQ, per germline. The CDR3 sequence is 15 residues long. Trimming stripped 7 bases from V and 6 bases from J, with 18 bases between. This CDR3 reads CASTHYRLTAGELFF. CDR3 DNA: TGTGCCAGCACGCACTACAGGTTAACAGCCGGGGAGCTGTTTTTT. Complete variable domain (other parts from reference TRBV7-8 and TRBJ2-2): GAGVSQSPRYKVAKRGQDVALRCDPISGHVSLFWYQQALGQGPEFLTYFQNEAQLDKSGLPSDRFFAERPEGSVSTLKIQRTQQEDSAVYLCASTHYRLTAGELFFGEGSRLTVL.

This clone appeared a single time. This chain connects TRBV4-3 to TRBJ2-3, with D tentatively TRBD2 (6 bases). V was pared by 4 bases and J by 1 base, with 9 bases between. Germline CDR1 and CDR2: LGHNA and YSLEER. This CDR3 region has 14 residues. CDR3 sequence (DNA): TGCGCCAGCAGCCCGGGACTGCGCACAGATACGCAGTATTTT. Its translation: CASSPGLRTDTQYF.

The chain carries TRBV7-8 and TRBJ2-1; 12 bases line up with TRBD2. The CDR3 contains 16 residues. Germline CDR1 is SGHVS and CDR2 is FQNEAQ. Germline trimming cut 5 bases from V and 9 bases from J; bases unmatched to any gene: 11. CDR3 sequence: CASSEQLAGGIVEQFF. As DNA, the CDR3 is TGTGCCAGCAGCGAGCAACTAGCGGGAGGAATTGTTGAGCAGTTCTTC. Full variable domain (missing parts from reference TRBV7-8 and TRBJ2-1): GAGVSQSPRYKVAKRGQDVALRCDPISGHVSLFWYQQALGQGPEFLTYFQNEAQLDKSGLPSDRFFAERPEGSVSTLKIQRTQQEDSAVYLCASSEQLAGGIVEQFFGPGTRLTVL.

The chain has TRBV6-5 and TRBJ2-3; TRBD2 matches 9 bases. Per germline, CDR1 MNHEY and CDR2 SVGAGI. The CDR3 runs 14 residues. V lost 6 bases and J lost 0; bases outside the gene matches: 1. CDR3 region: CASRTSGSTDTQYF. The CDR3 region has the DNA TGTGCCAGCAGGACTAGCGGAAGCACAGATACGCAGTATTTT.